This is a list of T cell receptor beta chains from one sample in a study of CXCR3-negative and CXCR3-positive naive CD8 T cells. TCRdb reprocessed the 5' RACE reads, keeping one entry per CDR3 protein, no DNA. The sample has about 120,000 distinct CDR3 sequences. Sequencing input: naive CXCR3+ CD8+ T cells from blood. These receptors were taken from a human donor in good health. Some clones in this sample may be carry-over from other donors' samples. The CDR3 runs from the conserved cysteine through the conserved F or W.

v_call	j_call	cdr3_aa
TRBV18	TRBJ2-7	CASSPSAGTNYEQYF
TRBV4-1	TRBJ2-1	CASSQGGINEQFF
TRBV12-5	TRBJ2-1	CASGSSGGPSSNEQFF
TRBV29-1	TRBJ2-1	CSPIGPFNEQFF
TRBV5-1	TRBJ2-3	CASSTGIDTQYF
TRBV7-2	TRBJ2-7	CASSPQGNYEQYF
TRBV5-1	TRBJ1-1	CASSLFRAGGTEAFF
TRBV13	TRBJ2-1	CASRTGLESDEQFF
TRBV7-9	TRBJ2-7	CASSYAGDPTYEQYF
TRBV20-1	TRBJ2-7	CSARDLYGKENEQYF
TRBV12-3/TRBV12-4	TRBJ2-3	CASSIGTSEEDTQYF
TRBV7-3	TRBJ1-1	CASSFGAQGVAFF
TRBV4-3	TRBJ2-7	CASSPLGKDGTYEQYF
TRBV29-1	TRBJ2-5	CSVELPYEETQYF
TRBV28	TRBJ1-6	CASSLSGGSGSSPLHF
TRBV9	TRBJ2-3	CASSTHSSGLALHTQYF
TRBV28	TRBJ2-7	CASTDRASSYEQYF
TRBV4-1	TRBJ2-1	CASSQLKLAGIYNEQFF
TRBV7-8	TRBJ2-3	CASSGHPGGSTDTQYF
TRBV7-8	TRBJ2-5	CASSRTGRWETQYF
TRBV7-9	TRBJ2-7	CASSFIQNEQYF
TRBV7-7	TRBJ2-5	CASSLDTSGQETQYF
TRBV7-9	TRBJ2-7	CASSLVSLEQYF
TRBV29-1	TRBJ2-7	CSAYTGAGDEQYF
TRBV7-9	TRBJ2-7	CASSLVGTAYEQYF
TRBV23-1	TRBJ2-1	CASSQSPEPDRPVPGQGNNEQFF
TRBV20-1	TRBJ1-1	CSAGVNTEAFF
TRBV19	TRBJ2-1	CASSIGSSYNEQFF
TRBV7-9	TRBJ1-6	CASSVSEGARSPLHF
TRBV4-1	TRBJ2-5	CASSQRTRQLQETQYF
TRBV29-1	TRBJ2-7	CSVEGDYEQYF
TRBV7-2	TRBJ2-3	CASSTPGDSTDTQYF
TRBV27	TRBJ2-1	CASSPSMGRLAGALVNNEQFF
TRBV19	TRBJ2-7	CASSGRDSTYEQYF
TRBV11-2	TRBJ2-2	CASGPDPGLATSGGELFF
TRBV12-5	TRBJ2-2	CASGRTSTGELFF
TRBV5-1	TRBJ2-3	CASSLLGVADTQYF
TRBV4-1	TRBJ2-5	CASSQVEGQETQYF
TRBV11-2	TRBJ2-1	CASSLGGAMSSYNEQFF
TRBV7-6	TRBJ2-7	CASSFGSSPYEQYF
TRBV28	TRBJ2-7	CASSLRASGGPYEQYF